These T cell receptor beta chains were read from a single sample in a study of PD-1 blockade in mismatch repair-deficient tumors. Repertoires were generated with immunoSEQ multiplex PCR, while TCRdb's copy carries only in-frame clones and drops some. The profile shows 120,000 or so clones, around 86% of them singletons. This specimen was peripheral blood, taken 44 weeks after starting pembrolizumab. The source is an adult with mismatch repair-deficient cancer. Both conserved end residues are part of each CDR3. The order of the fields is V gene, CDR3 length, D gene, clone size, J gene, CDR3 DNA, CDR3 protein. A D gene is named only where the DNA matches it firmly. A clone size is listed for some rows: how often the clone was seen (once, few, many), or a class if it is expanded.

TRBV5-6	14	TRBD1	NA	TRBJ1-2	TGTGCCAGCAGCTATTTGGACAGGGCGTATGGCTACACCTTC	CASSYLDRAYGYTF
TRBV30	15	NA	few	TRBJ1-2	TGTGCCTGGAGTGCCTTTGGGGCAACGGTGGGGGGCTACACCTTC	CAWSAFGATVGGYTF
TRBV11-2	14	NA	NA	TRBJ1-1	TGTGCCAGCAGCCCACGAGTACGAGGCACTGAAGCTTTCTTT	CASSPRVRGTEAFF
TRBV4-1	17	TRBD2	NA	TRBJ2-3	TGCGCCAGCAGCCAAGCAGGTCTAGCGGGACCCACAGATACGCAGTATTTT	CASSQAGLAGPTDTQYF
TRBV19	18	TRBD2	NA	TRBJ2-2	TGTGCCAGTAGCCCAGGACTAGCGGGAGTCATTTGGGCCGGGGAGCTGTTTTTT	CASSPGLAGVIWAGELFF
TRBV7-9	13	TRBD2	NA	TRBJ2-7	TGTGCCAGCAGCCCCAGCGGGAGCGACGAGCAGTACTTC	CASSPSGSDEQYF
TRBV6-6	14	NA	NA	TRBJ2-5	TGTGCCAGCAGTTACTCGGGGGACCAGGAGACCCAGTACTTC	CASSYSGDQETQYF
TRBV28	13	NA	NA	TRBJ1-3	TGTGCCAGCAGTCTCGACTCTGGAAACACCATATATTTT	CASSLDSGNTIYF
TRBV12-5	15	NA	NA	TRBJ1-1	TGTGCTAGCGGGGAAGAGAGGATCATGAACACTGAAGCTTTCTTT	CASGEERIMNTEAFF
TRBV4-3	15	TRBD1	NA	TRBJ2-7	TGCGCCAGCAGCAGCGGGACAGGGAGCTCCTACGAGCAGTACTTC	CASSSGTGSSYEQYF
TRBV18	15	NA	once	TRBJ1-3	TGTGCCAGCTCACCCGGGAGGAGCCCTGGAAACACCATATATTTT	CASSPGRSPGNTIYF
TRBV19	13	NA	NA	TRBJ2-1	TGTGCCAGTAGTATCACCAGCTACAATGAGCAGTTCTTC	CASSITSYNEQFF
TRBV19	12	NA	NA	TRBJ1-5	TGTGCCAGTAGTATGGGCCTACAGCCCCAGCATTTT	CASSMGLQPQHF